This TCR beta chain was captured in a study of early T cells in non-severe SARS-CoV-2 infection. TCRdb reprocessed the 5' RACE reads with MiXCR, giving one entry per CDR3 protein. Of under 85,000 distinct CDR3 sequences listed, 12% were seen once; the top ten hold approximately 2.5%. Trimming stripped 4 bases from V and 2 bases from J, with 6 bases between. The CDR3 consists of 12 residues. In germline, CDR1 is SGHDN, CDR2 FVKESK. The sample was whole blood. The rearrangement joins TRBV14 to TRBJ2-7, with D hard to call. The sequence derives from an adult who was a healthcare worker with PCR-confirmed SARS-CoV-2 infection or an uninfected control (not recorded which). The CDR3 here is CASSPRPYEQYF. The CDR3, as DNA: TGTGCCAGCAGCCCCCGCCCCTACGAGCAGTACTTC.